This TCR beta chain stems from a study of blood T cell repertoires in COVID-19. Study context: Sample material is recorded as cDNA or gDNA derived from T cells, B-cell-depleted T cells, or PBMCs.

CDR3 length: 16 residues. Per germline, CDR1 SGDLS and CDR2 YYNGEE. The J segment lost 5 bases and the V segment lost 0 bases, leaving 9 bases of the junction unmatched. The assay was immunoSEQ multiplex PCR, and TCRdb's table has in-frame clones only and misses some. Counted here are 490,000 or so clones, 80% to 90% occurring once; the ten biggest clones make up 8.3%. The sequenced sample was PBMCs or T cells enriched from blood (not recorded which). This clonotype originated in a woman aged 55-70 years who had recovered from COVID-19. The chain couples TRBV9 to TRBJ2-5; 8 positions match TRBD2. In DNA form, the CDR3 reads TGTGCCAGCAGCGTAGGCCCCTCGGGGGGGTGGGAGACCCAGTACTTC. Translating gives CASSVGPSGGWETQYF.